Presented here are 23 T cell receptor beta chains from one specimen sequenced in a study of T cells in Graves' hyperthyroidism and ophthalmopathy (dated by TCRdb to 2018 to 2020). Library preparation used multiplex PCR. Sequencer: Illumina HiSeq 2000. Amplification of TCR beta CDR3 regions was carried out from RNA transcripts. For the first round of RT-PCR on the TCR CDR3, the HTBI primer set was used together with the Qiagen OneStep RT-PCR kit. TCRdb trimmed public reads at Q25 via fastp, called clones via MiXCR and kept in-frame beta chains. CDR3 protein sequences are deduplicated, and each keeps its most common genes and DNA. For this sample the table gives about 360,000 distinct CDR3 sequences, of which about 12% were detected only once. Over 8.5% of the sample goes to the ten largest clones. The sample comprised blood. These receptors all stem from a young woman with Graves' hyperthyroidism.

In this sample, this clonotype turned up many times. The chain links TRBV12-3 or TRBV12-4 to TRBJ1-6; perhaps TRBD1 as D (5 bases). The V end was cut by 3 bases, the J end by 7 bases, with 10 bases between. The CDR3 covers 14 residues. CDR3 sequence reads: CASSLGLTNSPLHF. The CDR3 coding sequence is TGTGCCAGCAGTTTGGGACTCACGAATTCACCCCTCCACTTT.

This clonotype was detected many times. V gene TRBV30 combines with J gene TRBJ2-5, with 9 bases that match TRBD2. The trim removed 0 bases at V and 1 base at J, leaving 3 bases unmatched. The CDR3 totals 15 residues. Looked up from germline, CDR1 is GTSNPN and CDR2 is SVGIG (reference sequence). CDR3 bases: TGTGCCTGGAGTGTACGACTAGCGGTCCAAGAGACCCAGTACTTC. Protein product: CAWSVRLAVQETQYF.

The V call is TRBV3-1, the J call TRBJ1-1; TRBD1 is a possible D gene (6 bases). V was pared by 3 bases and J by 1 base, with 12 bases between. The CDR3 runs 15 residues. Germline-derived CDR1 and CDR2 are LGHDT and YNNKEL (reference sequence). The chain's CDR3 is CASSQRGGANTEAFF. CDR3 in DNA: TGTGCCAGCAGCCAGAGGGGGGGAGCGAACACTGAAGCTTTCTTT.

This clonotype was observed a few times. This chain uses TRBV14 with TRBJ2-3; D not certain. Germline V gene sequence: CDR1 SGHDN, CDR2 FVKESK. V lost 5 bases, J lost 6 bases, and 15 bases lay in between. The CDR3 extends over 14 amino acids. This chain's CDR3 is CASSLINPADTQYF. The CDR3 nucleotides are TGTGCCAGCAGCTTGATTAACCCAGCGGATACGCAGTATTTT. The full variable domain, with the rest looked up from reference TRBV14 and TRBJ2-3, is EAGVTQFPSHSVIEKGQTVTLRCDPISGHDNLYWYRRVMGKEIKFLLHFVKESKQDESGMPNNRFLAERTGGTYSTLKVQPAELEDSGVYFCASSLINPADTQYFGPGTRLTVL.

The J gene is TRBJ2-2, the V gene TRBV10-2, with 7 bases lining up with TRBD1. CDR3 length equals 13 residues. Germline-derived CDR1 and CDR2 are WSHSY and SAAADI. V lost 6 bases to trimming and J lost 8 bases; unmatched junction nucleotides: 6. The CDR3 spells CASRTTGYGELFF. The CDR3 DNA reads TGCGCCAGCAGAACGACAGGGTATGGGGAGCTGTTTTTT.

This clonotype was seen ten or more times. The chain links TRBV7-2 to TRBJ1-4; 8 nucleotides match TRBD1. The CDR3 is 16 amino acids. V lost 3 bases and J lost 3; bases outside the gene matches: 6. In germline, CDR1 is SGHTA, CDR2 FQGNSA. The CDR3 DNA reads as TGTGCCAGCAGCTTGGACAGGGCCCCCGCTAATGAAAAACTGTTTTTT. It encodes CASSLDRAPANEKLFF.

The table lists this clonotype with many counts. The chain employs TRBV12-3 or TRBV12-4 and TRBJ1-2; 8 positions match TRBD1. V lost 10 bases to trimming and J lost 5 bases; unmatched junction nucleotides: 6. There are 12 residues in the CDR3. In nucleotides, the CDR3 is TGTGCCATCCAGGGGGCAGGGTATGGCTACACCTTC. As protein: CAIQGAGYGYTF.

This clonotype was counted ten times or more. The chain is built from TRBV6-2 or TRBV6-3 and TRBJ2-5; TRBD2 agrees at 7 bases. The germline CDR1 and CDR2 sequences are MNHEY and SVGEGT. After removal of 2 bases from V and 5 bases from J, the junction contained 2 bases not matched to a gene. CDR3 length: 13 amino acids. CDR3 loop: CASSYLRGETQYF. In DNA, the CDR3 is TGTGCCAGCAGTTACCTGCGGGGGGAGACCCAGTACTTC.

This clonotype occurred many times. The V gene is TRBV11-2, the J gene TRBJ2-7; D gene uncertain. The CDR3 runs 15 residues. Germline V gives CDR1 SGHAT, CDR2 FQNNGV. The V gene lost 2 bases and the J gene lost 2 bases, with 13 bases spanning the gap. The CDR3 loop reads CASSLTSTHTYEQYF. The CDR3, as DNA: TGTGCCAGCAGCTTAACCTCGACACATACCTACGAGCAGTACTTC.

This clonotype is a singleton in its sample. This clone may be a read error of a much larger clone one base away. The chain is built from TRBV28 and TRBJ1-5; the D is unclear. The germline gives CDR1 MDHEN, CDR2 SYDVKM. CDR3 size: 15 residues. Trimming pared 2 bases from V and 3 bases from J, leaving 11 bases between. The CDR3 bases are TGTGCCAGCAGTTTAGGAGGCAGTGACAATCAGCCCCAGCATTTT. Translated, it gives CASSLGGSDNQPQHF.

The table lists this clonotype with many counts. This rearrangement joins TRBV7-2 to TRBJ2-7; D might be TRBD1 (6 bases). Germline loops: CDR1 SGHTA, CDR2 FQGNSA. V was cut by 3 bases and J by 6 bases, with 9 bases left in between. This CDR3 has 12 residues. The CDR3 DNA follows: TGTGCCAGCAGCTTGGGACAAAGCGAGCAGTACTTC. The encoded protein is CASSLGQSEQYF.

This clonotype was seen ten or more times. The CDR3 loop is CAWKREGGADTQYF. CDR3 DNA: TGTGCCTGGAAGCGGGAGGGAGGGGCAGATACGCAGTATTTT. V gene TRBV30 combines with J gene TRBJ2-3, with TRBD2 matching 10 bases. CDR3 length: 14 residues. V shed 4 bases, J shed 4 bases, and the junction held 5 bases outside the gene matches. Per germline, CDR1 GTSNPN and CDR2 SVGIG (reference sequence).

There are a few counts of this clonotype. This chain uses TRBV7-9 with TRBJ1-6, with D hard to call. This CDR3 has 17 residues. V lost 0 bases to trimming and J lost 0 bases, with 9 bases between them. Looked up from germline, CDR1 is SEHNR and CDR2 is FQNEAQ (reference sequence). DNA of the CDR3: TGTGCCAGCAGCTTAGCCAGGCAGTCCTCCTATAATTCACCCCTCCACTTT. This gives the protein CASSLARQSSYNSPLHF.

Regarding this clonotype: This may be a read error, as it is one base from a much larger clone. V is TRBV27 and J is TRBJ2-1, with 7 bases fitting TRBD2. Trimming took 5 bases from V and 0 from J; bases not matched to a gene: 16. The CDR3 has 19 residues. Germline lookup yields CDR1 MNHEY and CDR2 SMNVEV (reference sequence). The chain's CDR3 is CASSPTAGASGISYNEQFF. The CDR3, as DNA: TGTGCCAGCAGTCCAACCGCCGGGGCTAGCGGCATCTCCTACAATGAGCAGTTCTTC.

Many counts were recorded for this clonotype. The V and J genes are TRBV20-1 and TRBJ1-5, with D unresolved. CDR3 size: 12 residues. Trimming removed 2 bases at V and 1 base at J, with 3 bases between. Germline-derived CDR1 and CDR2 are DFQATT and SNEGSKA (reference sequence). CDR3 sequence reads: CSARRSNQPQHF. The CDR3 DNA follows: TGCAGTGCTAGAAGGAGCAATCAGCCCCAGCATTTT.

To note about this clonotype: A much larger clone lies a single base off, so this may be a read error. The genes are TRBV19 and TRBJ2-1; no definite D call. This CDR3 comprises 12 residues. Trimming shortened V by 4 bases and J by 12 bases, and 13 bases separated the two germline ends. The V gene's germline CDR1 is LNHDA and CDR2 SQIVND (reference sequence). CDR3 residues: CASSTPPGRQFF. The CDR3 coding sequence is TGTGCCAGTAGTACACCGCCCGGACGGCAGTTCTTC. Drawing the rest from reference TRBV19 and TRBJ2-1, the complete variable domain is DGGITQSPKYLFRKEGQNVTLSCEQNLNHDAMYWYRQDPGQGLRLIYYSQIVNDFQKGDIAEGYSVSREKKESFPLTVTSAQKNPTAFYLCASSTPPGRQFFGPGTRLTVL.

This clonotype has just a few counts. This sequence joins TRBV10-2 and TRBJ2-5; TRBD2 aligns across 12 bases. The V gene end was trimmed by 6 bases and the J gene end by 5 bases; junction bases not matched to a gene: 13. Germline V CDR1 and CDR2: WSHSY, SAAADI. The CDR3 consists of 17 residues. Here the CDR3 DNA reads TGCGCCAGCAGGGGTCCCACTAGCGGGGGGCCAAGGGAGACCCAGTACTTC. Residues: CASRGPTSGGPRETQYF.

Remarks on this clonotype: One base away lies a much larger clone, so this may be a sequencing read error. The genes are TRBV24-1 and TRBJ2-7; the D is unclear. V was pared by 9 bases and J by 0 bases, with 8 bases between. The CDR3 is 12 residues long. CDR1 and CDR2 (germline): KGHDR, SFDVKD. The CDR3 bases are TGTGCCACCGGTCGGGTCTCCTACGAGCAGTACTTC. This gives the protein CATGRVSYEQYF.

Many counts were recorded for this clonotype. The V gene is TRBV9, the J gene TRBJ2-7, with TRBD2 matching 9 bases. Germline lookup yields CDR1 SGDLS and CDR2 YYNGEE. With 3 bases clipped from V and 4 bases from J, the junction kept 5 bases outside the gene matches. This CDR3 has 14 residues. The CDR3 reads CASSASGAGYEQYF. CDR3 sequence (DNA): TGTGCCAGCAGCGCTAGCGGGGCCGGTTACGAGCAGTACTTC.

DNA of the CDR3: TGTGCCAGCAGTCTCCGAAAGGGCGAGCAGTACTTC. Translated: CASSLRKGEQYF. This chain uses TRBV28 with TRBJ2-7, with D unclear. Germline V gives CDR1 MDHEN, CDR2 SYDVKM. V was cut by 5 bases and J by 6 bases, with 11 bases left in between. CDR3 length equals 12 residues.

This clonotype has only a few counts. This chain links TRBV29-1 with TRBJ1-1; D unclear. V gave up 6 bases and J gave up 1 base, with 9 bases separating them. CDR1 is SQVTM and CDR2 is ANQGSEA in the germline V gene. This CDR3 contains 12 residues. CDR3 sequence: CSVYRRNTEAFF. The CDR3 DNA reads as TGCAGCGTATACCGGAGGAACACTGAAGCTTTCTTT.

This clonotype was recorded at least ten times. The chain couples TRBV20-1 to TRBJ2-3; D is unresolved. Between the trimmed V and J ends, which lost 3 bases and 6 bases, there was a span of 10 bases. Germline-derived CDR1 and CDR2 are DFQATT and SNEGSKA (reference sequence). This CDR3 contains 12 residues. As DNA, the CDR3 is TGCAGTGCTAGTCGTAGTGGGGATACGCAGTATTTT. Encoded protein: CSASRSGDTQYF.

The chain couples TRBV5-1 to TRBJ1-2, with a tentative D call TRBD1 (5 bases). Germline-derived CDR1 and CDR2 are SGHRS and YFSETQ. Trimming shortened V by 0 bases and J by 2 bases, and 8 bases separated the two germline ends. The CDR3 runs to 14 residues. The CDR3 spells CASSLEGPNYGYTF. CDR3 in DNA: TGCGCCAGCAGCTTGGAGGGACCGAACTATGGCTACACCTTC.